This TCR beta chain was recovered during a study of radiotherapy plus CTLA-4 blockade in lung cancer. Study as a whole: Objective responses were observed in approximately 17% of patients, and disease control was achieved by over 30%. General study results and limits: It was early blood T cell clone dynamics, with interferon-beta, that reportedly best predicted response. In blood, after radiotherapy plus ipilimumab, tumor-derived TCR clones expanded.

From germline, CDR1 is SGHVS and CDR2 FQNEAQ. The CDR3 spans 13 residues. The ends were cut back, 5 bases at V and 3 bases at J, with 10 bases in the middle. This clone was observed a few times. Its antigen is unidentified. The data were produced by immunoSEQ multiplex PCR, yet TCRdb's version contains in-frame clones alone and is incomplete. The repertoire includes 35,000 to 40,000 clones, approximately 72% of them detected once, and about a tenth sits in the top ten. People whose metastatic non-small-cell lung cancer was chemo-refractory got focal radiation along with CTLA-4 blockade by ipilimumab. The sequence derives from a human donor with non-small cell lung cancer who had stable disease on radiotherapy plus ipilimumab. The sequences come from peripheral blood, collected from a patient treated with radiotherapy plus ipilimumab. The chain couples TRBV7-8 to TRBJ1-1; D is ambiguous. The CDR3 coding sequence is TGTGCCAGCAGCCTGATTTTAGACACTGAAGCTTTCTTT. It codes for CASSLILDTEAFF. The whole variable domain, remainder taken from reference TRBV7-8 and TRBJ1-1, is GAGVSQSPRYKVAKRGQDVALRCDPISGHVSLFWYQQALGQGPEFLTYFQNEAQLDKSGLPSDRFFAERPEGSVSTLKIQRTQQEDSAVYLCASSLILDTEAFFGQGTRLTVV.